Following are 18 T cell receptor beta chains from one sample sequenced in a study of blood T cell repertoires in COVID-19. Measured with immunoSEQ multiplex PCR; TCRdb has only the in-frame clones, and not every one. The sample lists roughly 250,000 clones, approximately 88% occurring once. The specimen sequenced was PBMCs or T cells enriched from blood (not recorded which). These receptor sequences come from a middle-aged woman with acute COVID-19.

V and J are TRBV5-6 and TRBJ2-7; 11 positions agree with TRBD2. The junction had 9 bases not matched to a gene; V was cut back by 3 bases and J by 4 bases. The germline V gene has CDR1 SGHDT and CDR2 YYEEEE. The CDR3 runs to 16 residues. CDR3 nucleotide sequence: TGTGCCAGCAGCTATCTTACTAGCGGGAGCGTTTACGAGCAGTACTTC. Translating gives CASSYLTSGSVYEQYF.

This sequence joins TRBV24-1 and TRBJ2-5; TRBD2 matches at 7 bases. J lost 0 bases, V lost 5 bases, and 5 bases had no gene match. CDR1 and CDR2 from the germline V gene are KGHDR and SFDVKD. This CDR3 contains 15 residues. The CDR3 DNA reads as TGTGCCACCAGTGGTACTAGCGCATACCAAGAGACCCAGTACTTC. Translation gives CATSGTSAYQETQYF.

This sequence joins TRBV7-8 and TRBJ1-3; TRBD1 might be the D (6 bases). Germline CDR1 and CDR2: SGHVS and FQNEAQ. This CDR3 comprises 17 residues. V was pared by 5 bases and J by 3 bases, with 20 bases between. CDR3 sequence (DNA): TGTGCCAGCAGCCAGGAACGCCCAGGGGTCGGTGGAAACACCATATATTTT. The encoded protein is CASSQERPGVGGNTIYF.

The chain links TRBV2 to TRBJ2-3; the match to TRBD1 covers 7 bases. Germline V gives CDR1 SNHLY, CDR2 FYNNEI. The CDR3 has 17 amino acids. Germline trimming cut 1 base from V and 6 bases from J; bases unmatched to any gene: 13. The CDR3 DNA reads TGTGCCAGCAGTGAAGAGGGGGCCAGGGGACGGTCGGATACGCAGTATTTT. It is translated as CASSEEGARGRSDTQYF. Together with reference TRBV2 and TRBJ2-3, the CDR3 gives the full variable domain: EPEVTQTPSHQVTQMGQEVILRCVPISNHLYFYWYRQILGQKVEFLVSFYNNEISEKSEIFDDQFSVERPDGSNFTLKIRSTKLEDSAMYFCASSEEGARGRSDTQYFGPGTRLTVL.

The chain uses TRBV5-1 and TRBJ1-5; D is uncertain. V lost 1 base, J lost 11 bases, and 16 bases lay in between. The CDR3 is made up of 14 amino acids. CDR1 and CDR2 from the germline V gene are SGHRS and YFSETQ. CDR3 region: CASSLTGSDRAQHF. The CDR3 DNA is TGCGCCAGCAGCTTGACCGGGTCTGATCGGGCCCAGCATTTT. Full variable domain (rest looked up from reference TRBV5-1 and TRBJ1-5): KAGVTQTPRYLIKTRGQQVTLSCSPISGHRSVSWYQQTPGQGLQFLFEYFSETQRNKGNFPGRFSGRQFSNSRSEMNVSTLELGDSALYLCASSLTGSDRAQHFGDGTRLSIL.

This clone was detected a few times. The CDR3: CAWNRGGNTEAFF. The CDR3 DNA is TGTGCCTGGAATCGAGGAGGGAACACTGAAGCTTTCTTT. The V call is TRBV30, the J call TRBJ1-1; no reliable D call. V shed 4 bases and J shed 1 base, with 10 bases lying between them. Germline V gene sequence: CDR1 GTSNPN, CDR2 SVGIG (reference sequence). This CDR3 is built from 13 residues.

Here the CDR3 reads CASSVGRQGNTEAFF. CDR3 nucleotides: TGTGCCAGCAGCGTCGGACGACAGGGGAACACTGAAGCTTTCTTT. The rearrangement uses TRBV9 and TRBJ1-1, with TRBD1 identical over 7 bases. Germline lookup yields CDR1 SGDLS and CDR2 YYNGEE. Losses at the gene ends were 2 bases for V and 1 base for J; bases not matched to a gene: 5. The CDR3 runs to 15 residues.

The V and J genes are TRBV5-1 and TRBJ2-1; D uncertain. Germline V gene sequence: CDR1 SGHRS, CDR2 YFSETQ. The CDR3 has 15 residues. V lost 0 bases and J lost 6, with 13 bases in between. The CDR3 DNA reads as TGCGCCAGCAGCTTGGCGCCCCGAACGGGCAATGAGCAGTTCTTC. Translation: CASSLAPRTGNEQFF.

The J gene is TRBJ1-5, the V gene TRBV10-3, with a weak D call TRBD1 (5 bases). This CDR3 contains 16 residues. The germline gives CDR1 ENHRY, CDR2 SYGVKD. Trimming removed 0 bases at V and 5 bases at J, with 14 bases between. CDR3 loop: CAISESTRGGDQPQHF. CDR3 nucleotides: TGTGCCATCAGTGAGTCGACTCGGGGGGGGGATCAGCCCCAGCATTTT.

DNA of the CDR3: TGCGCCAGCAGCTTGGATAACAGGGGGGTAGAGCAGTACTTC. Amino acid sequence: CASSLDNRGVEQYF. This chain uses TRBV5-1 with TRBJ2-7; 8 positions match TRBD1. The CDR3 totals 14 residues. In germline, CDR1 is SGHRS, CDR2 YFSETQ. V lost 0 bases, J lost 7 bases, and 6 bases stayed unmatched.

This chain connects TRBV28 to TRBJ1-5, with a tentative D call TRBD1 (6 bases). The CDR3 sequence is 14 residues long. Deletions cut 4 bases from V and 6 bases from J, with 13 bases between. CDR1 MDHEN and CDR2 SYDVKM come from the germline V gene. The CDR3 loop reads CASSSAGGTQPQHF. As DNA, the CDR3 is TGTGCCAGCAGTTCGGCGGGGGGCACTCAGCCCCAGCATTTT.

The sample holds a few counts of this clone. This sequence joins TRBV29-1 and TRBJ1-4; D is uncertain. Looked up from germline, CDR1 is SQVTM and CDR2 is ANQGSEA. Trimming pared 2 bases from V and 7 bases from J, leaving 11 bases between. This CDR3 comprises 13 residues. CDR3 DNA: TGCAGCGTTGAAACCATCATCGGTGAAAAACTGTTTTTT. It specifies CSVETIIGEKLFF.

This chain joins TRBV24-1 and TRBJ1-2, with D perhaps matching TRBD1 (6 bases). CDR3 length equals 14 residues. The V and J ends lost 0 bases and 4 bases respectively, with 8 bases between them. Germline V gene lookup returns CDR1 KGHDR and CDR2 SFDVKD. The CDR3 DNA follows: TGTGCCACCAGTGATTTGACGACAGGCTATGGCTACACCTTC. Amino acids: CATSDLTTGYGYTF.

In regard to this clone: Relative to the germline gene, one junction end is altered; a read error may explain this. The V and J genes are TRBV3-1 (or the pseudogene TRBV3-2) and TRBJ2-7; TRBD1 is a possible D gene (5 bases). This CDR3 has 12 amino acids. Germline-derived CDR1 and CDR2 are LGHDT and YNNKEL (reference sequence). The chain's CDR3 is CASSQDLRQPSF. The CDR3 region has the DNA TGTGCCAGCAGCCAAGATCTGAGACAGCCCTCTTTC.

The CDR3 bases are TGTGCCAGCAGCGTTGGGACAGGGGAAGAGTACAATGAGCAGTTCTTC. This translates into CASSVGTGEEYNEQFF. The chain uses TRBV9 and TRBJ2-1; 10 nucleotides agree with TRBD1. The ends lost 2 bases at V and 4 bases at J; junction bases unmatched: 6. Germline CDR1 SGDLS, CDR2 YYNGEE. The CDR3 consists of 16 residues.

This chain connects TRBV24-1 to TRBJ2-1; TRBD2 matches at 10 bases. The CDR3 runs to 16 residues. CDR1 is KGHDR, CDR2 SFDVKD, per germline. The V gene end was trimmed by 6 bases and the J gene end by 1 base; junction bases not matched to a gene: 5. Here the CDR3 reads CATSHPSGSSYNEQFF. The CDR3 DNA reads TGTGCCACCAGTCATCCTAGCGGGAGTTCCTACAATGAGCAGTTCTTC.

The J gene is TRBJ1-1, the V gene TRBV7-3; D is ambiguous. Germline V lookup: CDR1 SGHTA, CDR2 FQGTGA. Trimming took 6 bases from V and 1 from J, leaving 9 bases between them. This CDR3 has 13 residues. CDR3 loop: CASSAGSNTEAFF. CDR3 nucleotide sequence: TGTGCCAGCAGTGCCGGTTCGAACACTGAAGCTTTCTTT.

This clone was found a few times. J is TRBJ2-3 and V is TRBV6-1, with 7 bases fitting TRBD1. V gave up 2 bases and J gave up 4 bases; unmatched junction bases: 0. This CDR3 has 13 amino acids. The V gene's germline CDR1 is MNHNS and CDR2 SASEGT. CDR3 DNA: TGTGCCAGCAGTGAAACAGGGGCAGATACGCAGTATTTT. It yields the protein CASSETGADTQYF.